These T cell receptor beta chains were read from a single sample in a study of early stage breast cancer tumors. Produced via immunoSEQ multiplex PCR; TCRdb's table is partial and in-frame only. The repertoire holds thousands of clones, with approximately 70% as singletons. The source material was normal breast tissue next to the tumor. All receptors come from a person between 60 and 69 years old with breast cancer. Each CDR3 is given without its conserved first and last residue.

>TRBJ2-7|TRBV5-1
ASSQGHSYEQY
>TRBJ2-3|TRBV6-1
ASSAGTTAGRADTQY
>TRBJ1-5|TRBV2
ASSPSGVDQPQH
>TRBJ1-2|TRBV2
ASKDRGYGYT
>TRBJ2-7|TRBV28
ASSLGGTTPYEQY
>TRBJ2-3|TRBV2
ASRVKRGSTDTQY
>TRBJ2-2|TRBV4-3
ASSQDTTDTGELF
>TRBJ2-5|TRBV18
ASQPGSQETQY
>TRBJ2-6|TRBV21-1
ASSKEGGQGSGANVLT
>TRBJ2-5|TRBV25-1
ASSRDPLETQY
>TRBJ1-4|TRBV7-9
ASSIQNVGEKLF
>TRBJ1-4|TRBV7-9
ASSLASRALF